This entry lists 24 T cell receptor beta chains sequenced from one sample in a study of PD-1 blockade in classical Hodgkin lymphoma. Noted time point: cycle 4 day 1 (C4D1), after six to seven weeks of nivolumab. Every patient had relapsed following autologous stem cell transplantation, and cohorts differed in brentuximab vedotin exposure. The method was immunoSEQ multiplex PCR; TCRdb's version includes in-frame clones alone and lacks a portion of them. The sample consists of 90,000 to 110,000 clones, over 85% of them appearing once. This specimen was peripheral blood mononuclear cells (PBMCs), taken before the fourth cycle of nivolumab. The receptor set was obtained from a human donor with classical Hodgkin lymphoma.

This rearrangement joins TRBV11-2 to TRBJ2-2, with 7 bases lining up with TRBD1. Per the germline V gene, CDR1 is SGHAT and CDR2 is FQNNGV. J was trimmed by 5 bases and V by 7 bases; bases with no gene match: 4. The CDR3 sequence is 13 residues long. The CDR3 reads CASNPQGTGELFF. Here the CDR3 DNA reads TGTGCCAGCAACCCACAGGGGACCGGGGAGCTGTTTTTT.

The chain recombines TRBV2 with TRBJ2-3, with D uncertain. Looked up from germline, CDR1 is SNHLY and CDR2 is FYNNEI. The CDR3 has 14 residues. The V end lost 7 bases, the J end lost 1 base, and 12 bases lay between the germline ends. The CDR3 DNA sequence: TGTGCCAGCATTTTCAGAGACCGCACAGATACGCAGTATTTT. It is translated as CASIFRDRTDTQYF. Variable domain in full (rest from reference TRBV2 and TRBJ2-3): EPEVTQTPSHQVTQMGQEVILRCVPISNHLYFYWYRQILGQKVEFLVSFYNNEISEKSEIFDDQFSVERPDGSNFTLKIRSTKLEDSAMYFCASIFRDRTDTQYFGPGTRLTVL.

The gene calls are TRBV5-6 and TRBJ2-7; 10 bases are a match to TRBD2. This CDR3 region has 17 residues. V trimming: 4 bases; J trimming: 1 base; junction bases outside the gene matches: 11. Germline lookup yields CDR1 SGHDT and CDR2 YYEEEE. The CDR3 coding sequence is TGTGCCAGCAGCATGGAGGGACTAGCGAGGATTTCCTACGAGCAGTACTTC. It codes for CASSMEGLARISYEQYF.

The V gene is TRBV29-1, the J gene TRBJ1-1, with a weak D call TRBD1 (5 bases). Trimming pared 6 bases from V and 0 bases from J, leaving 11 bases between. The CDR3 runs to 13 residues. Germline V CDR1 and CDR2: SQVTM, ANQGSEA. The CDR3 spells CSVLGGMNTEAFF. The DNA of the CDR3 is TGCAGCGTGCTCGGGGGGATGAACACTGAAGCTTTCTTT.

The chain uses TRBV5-8 and TRBJ2-7, with D perhaps assigned TRBD1 or TRBD2 (5 bases each). CDR3 length: 16 residues. Germline lookup yields CDR1 SGHTS and CDR2 YDEGEE. Trimming stripped 4 bases from V and 5 bases from J, with 22 bases between. The CDR3 DNA is TGTGCCAGCAGCGGCGCCCGGGGCAGGGTCGTGGACGAGCAGTACTTC. It yields the protein CASSGARGRVVDEQYF.

This clone turned up a few times. The chain employs TRBV6-8 and TRBJ1-5, with no clear D. The length of the CDR3 is 15 residues. Germline CDR1 is MNHGY and CDR2 is SAAAGT. The V and J ends lost 0 bases and 6 bases respectively, with 12 bases between them. The CDR3 reads CASSYSQTLRQPQHF. The CDR3 DNA is TGTGCCAGCAGTTACTCCCAAACACTTCGTCAGCCCCAGCATTTT.

The gene calls are TRBV7-6 and TRBJ2-2; 10 nucleotides match TRBD1. V dropped 5 bases and J dropped 4; count of bases not matched to a gene: 16. The CDR3 covers 19 residues. Germline V lookup: CDR1 SGHVS, CDR2 FNYEAQ. Here the CDR3 reads CASSPGGQGTLLRTGELFF. The CDR3 region has the DNA TGTGCCAGCAGCCCCGGGGGACAGGGGACCCTACTGCGCACCGGGGAGCTGTTTTTT.

This clone came up a few times. The chain employs TRBV6-1 and TRBJ1-5; tentative D call: TRBD1 (6 bases). The germline gives CDR1 MNHNS, CDR2 SASEGT. The CDR3 consists of 14 residues. V was cut by 3 bases and J by 2 bases, with 8 bases left in between. DNA for the CDR3: TGTGCCAGCAGTGATACAGGGCGCAATCAGCCCCAGCATTTT. As protein: CASSDTGRNQPQHF.

This chain links TRBV19 with TRBJ2-7; a weak D match, TRBD1 (5 bases). V shed 1 base and J shed 3 bases, with 10 bases lying between them. The CDR3 is 14 amino acids. From germline, CDR1 is LNHDA and CDR2 SQIVND (reference sequence). This CDR3 is CASSIGQGDYEQYF. Written as DNA, the CDR3 is TGTGCCAGTAGTATAGGCCAAGGGGACTACGAGCAGTACTTC.

The J gene is TRBJ2-1, the V gene TRBV4-3; 8 nucleotides match TRBD2. CDR3 length: 18 residues. Germline V gene lookup returns CDR1 LGHNA and CDR2 YSLEER. V lost 0 bases to trimming and J lost 6 bases; unmatched junction nucleotides: 13. The CDR3 spells CASSQEGWGAGVGNEQFF. The CDR3 nucleotides are TGCGCCAGCAGCCAAGAAGGGTGGGGAGCGGGAGTCGGCAATGAGCAGTTCTTC.

The gene calls are TRBV5-1 and TRBJ2-5; tentatively, D is TRBD2 (6 bases). This CDR3 comprises 15 residues. Between the trimmed V and J ends, which lost 4 bases and 5 bases, there was a span of 18 bases. The V gene's germline CDR1 is SGHRS and CDR2 YFSETQ. The CDR3 spells CASSPWGTGRETQYF. In DNA form, the CDR3 reads TGCGCCAGCAGCCCGTGGGGGACGGGGAGGGAGACCCAGTACTTC.

The V and J genes are TRBV5-4 and TRBJ2-2; 11 nucleotides align to TRBD2. The CDR3 runs 16 residues. The germline CDR1 and CDR2 sequences are SGHNT and YYREEE (reference sequence). Trimming at V came to 5 bases and at J to 4 bases, leaving 7 bases not matched to a gene. The CDR3 nucleotides are TGTGCCAGCAGTTCCCTAGCGGGAGGCTCCACCGGGGAGCTGTTTTTT. Translating gives CASSSLAGGSTGELFF.

The chain uses TRBV6-5 and TRBJ2-7; D not certain. Trimming cost V 0 bases and J 3 bases, with 15 bases left between them. The CDR3 runs to 16 residues. Germline V lookup: CDR1 MNHEY, CDR2 SVGAGI. In nucleotides, the CDR3 is TGTGCCAGCAGTTACTCGTTGTTGAAAGATGACTACGAGCAGTACTTC. It is translated as CASSYSLLKDDYEQYF.

The chain is built from TRBV4-1 and TRBJ2-5; a possible D gene is TRBD1 (5 bases). CDR3 length equals 16 residues. Between the trimmed V and J ends, which lost 0 bases and 4 bases, there was a span of 15 bases. The germline gives CDR1 MGHRA, CDR2 YSYEKL. CDR3 sequence (DNA): TGCGCCAGCAGCCAAGATCTAACAGGTCCGAGAGAGACCCAGTACTTC. As protein: CASSQDLTGPRETQYF.

V and J are TRBV5-5 and TRBJ2-1; 14 bases are shared with TRBD2. The V gene's germline CDR1 is SGHKS and CDR2 YYEKEE (reference sequence). Losses at the gene ends were 4 bases for V and 7 bases for J; bases not matched to a gene: 4. The CDR3 length is 15 residues. Here the CDR3 DNA reads TGTGCCAGCAGCCCGGGACTAGCGGGAGTAAATGAGCAGTTCTTC. The encoded protein is CASSPGLAGVNEQFF.

The chain's CDR3 is CASSQDQAWGTDTQYF. The CDR3 DNA is TGTGCCAGCAGCCAAGATCAAGCGTGGGGCACAGATACGCAGTATTTT. The chain links TRBV14 to TRBJ2-3; D gene uncertain. The V end was cut by 0 bases, the J end by 1 base, with 11 bases between. CDR1 and CDR2 from the germline V gene are SGHDN and FVKESK. The CDR3 is made up of 16 amino acids.

J is TRBJ1-1 and V is TRBV28; 10 bases line up with TRBD1. This CDR3 has 16 amino acids. Germline CDR1 MDHEN, CDR2 SYDVKM. The V and J ends lost 4 bases and 1 base, in that order; junction bases with no gene match: 6. Here the CDR3 reads CASSSRTGGRNTEAFF. CDR3 sequence (DNA): TGTGCCAGCAGTTCTCGGACAGGGGGGCGGAACACTGAAGCTTTCTTT.

The gene calls are TRBV5-8 and TRBJ2-2, with D unresolved. CDR1 and CDR2 (germline): SGHTS, YDEGEE. This CDR3 is built from 13 residues. V shed 4 bases and J shed 4 bases, with 8 bases lying between them. The CDR3 nucleotides are TGTGCCAGCAGCCCCCGGGTCACCGGGGAGCTGTTTTTT. This translates into CASSPRVTGELFF.

The chain couples TRBV19 to TRBJ2-7; 11 positions match TRBD1. Germline CDR1 reads LNHDA; CDR2 reads SQIVND (reference sequence). This CDR3 spans 15 amino acids. J was trimmed by 1 base and V by 4 bases; bases with no gene match: 3. The CDR3: CASSTGQGASYEQYF. The CDR3 DNA reads TGTGCCAGTAGTACCGGACAGGGGGCTTCCTACGAGCAGTACTTC.

The CDR3 spells CASSGGTTTQRAFF. CDR3 nucleotide sequence: TGTGCCAGCAGCGGGGGGACAACAACTCAGAGGGCTTTCTTT. The chain couples TRBV5-8 to TRBJ1-1; possible D gene TRBD1, 6 bases. Germline CDR1 reads SGHTS; CDR2 reads YDEGEE. Trimming removed 4 bases from V and 11 bases from J, with 21 bases in between. CDR3 length equals 14 residues.

The chain uses TRBV7-6 and TRBJ2-5, with 9 bases fitting TRBD2. Germline CDR1 and CDR2: SGHVS and FNYEAQ. Trimming took 1 base from V and 4 from J; bases not matched to a gene: 7. The CDR3 consists of 16 residues. The CDR3 spells CASSLEGGRARETQYF. The CDR3 region has the DNA TGTGCCAGCAGCTTAGAAGGCGGGAGGGCCCGAGAGACCCAGTACTTC.

The chain recombines TRBV30 with TRBJ1-2; D not resolved. CDR3 length equals 13 residues. Deletions cut 1 base from V and 7 bases from J, with 13 bases between. Germline CDR1 is GTSNPN and CDR2 is SVGIG (reference sequence). The DNA for the CDR3 is TGTGCCTGGAGTGATCGGGGAAAAGTTGGCTACACCTTC. This encodes CAWSDRGKVGYTF.

The gene calls are TRBV7-9 and TRBJ1-3, with D uncertain. V gave up 5 bases and J gave up 0 bases, with 8 bases separating them. The length of the CDR3 is 14 residues. Germline loops: CDR1 SEHNR, CDR2 FQNEAQ (reference sequence). CDR3 residues: CASSPTTSGNTIYF. DNA of the CDR3: TGTGCCAGCAGCCCTACGACCTCTGGAAACACCATATATTTT.

DNA of the CDR3: TGTGCCAGCAGTGAAGATACCCGGGACATTCAGTACTTC. Protein: CASSEDTRDIQYF. V and J are TRBV6-1 and TRBJ2-4; no reliable D call. CDR1 and CDR2 (germline): MNHNS, SASEGT. V was trimmed by 1 base and J by 8 bases, leaving 9 bases between them. The CDR3 extends over 13 amino acids.